A single T cell receptor (beta chain) is shown here with its context. The CDR3 has 22 residues. Germline loops: CDR1 SGDLS, CDR2 YYNGEE. Between the trimmed V and J ends, which lost 0 bases and 0 bases, there was a span of 25 bases. As handled by the study authors: Researchers report that nucleated cell counts were estimated from reference gene primer amplification. TCRdb's copy holds only in-frame clones and misses some; the assay was immunoSEQ multiplex PCR. V, J and clone size are taken as reported in that table, and D and trimming were inferred from the DNA itself. The repertoire holds around 270,000 clones, more than 75% seen once, with around 5% in the top ten. The data are from a study of blood T cell repertoires in COVID-19. At the level of the study: T cells, B-cell-depleted T cells, or PBMCs provided the cDNA or gDNA that served as material.

One Seattle source followed patients from active infection through their disease course. The sequence was collected from a woman in her sixties or seventies with COVID-19, enrolled during active disease. Sequenced input: peripheral blood. V is TRBV9 and J is TRBJ2-6, with D possibly TRBD2 on 5 matching bases. The CDR3 nucleotides are TGTGCCAGCAGCGTAGCTCTTAATTGGGGAGTTGGTGGCGCCTCTGGGGCCAACGTCCTGACTTTC. Translated, it gives CASSVALNWGVGGASGANVLTF.